One and the same sample provided the 22 T cell receptor beta chains below, sequenced in a study of blood T cell repertoires in COVID-19. Libraries were prepared by immunoSEQ multiplex PCR; TCRdb keeps only in-frame clonotypes and omits some of them. The sample carries roughly 100,000 clones, around 91% recorded once. Sequenced sample: peripheral blood. The receptor source for this set is a man between 18 and 35 years old with COVID-19, enrolled during active disease.

This chain uses TRBV18 with TRBJ1-6; D is perhaps TRBD1 (6 bases). This CDR3 is built from 15 residues. Trimming stripped 3 bases from V and 7 bases from J, with 13 bases between. Germline-derived CDR1 and CDR2 are KGHSH and LQKENI. This chain's CDR3 is CASSPRRGVNSPLHF. CDR3 DNA sequence: TGTGCCAGCTCACCCCGCAGGGGAGTCAATTCACCCCTCCACTTT.

This chain links TRBV9 with TRBJ2-3, with 9 positions matching TRBD1. CDR1 and CDR2 (germline): SGDLS, YYNGEE. The CDR3 is made up of 17 amino acids. J was trimmed by 2 bases and V by 3 bases; bases with no gene match: 10. CDR3 nucleotide sequence: TGTGCCAGCAGCGCCCGGACAGGGACAGGGATCACAGATACGCAGTATTTT. Translation gives CASSARTGTGITDTQYF.

CDR3 residues: CALDRYNEQFF. The CDR3 DNA follows: TGTGCTTTGGACAGGTACAATGAGCAGTTCTTC. The chain recombines TRBV30 with TRBJ2-1; 7 nucleotides agree with TRBD1. From germline, CDR1 is GTSNPN and CDR2 SVGIG (reference sequence). The CDR3 covers 11 residues.

The V call is TRBV2, the J call TRBJ1-2; TRBD1 is a possible D gene (5 bases). The V end lost 8 bases, the J end lost 4 bases, and 11 bases lay between the germline ends. This CDR3 has 12 amino acids. CDR1 is SNHLY and CDR2 is FYNNEI in the germline V gene. CDR3 coding DNA: TGTGCCAGCGTAGGGACTTCCTATGGCTACACCTTC. Translated, it gives CASVGTSYGYTF.

This chain links TRBV5-6 with TRBJ1-2; D ambiguous. The CDR3 loop spans 14 amino acids. Germline CDR1 reads SGHDT; CDR2 reads YYEEEE. V lost 4 bases, J lost 2 bases, and 12 bases lay in between. The CDR3 DNA reads as TGTGCCAGCAGCCTGGGAACAGTCAACTATGGCTACACCTTC. Residues: CASSLGTVNYGYTF. Full variable domain (outside the CDR3, taken from reference TRBV5-6 and TRBJ1-2): DAGVTQSPTHLIKTRGQQVTLRCSPKSGHDTVSWYQQALGQGPQFIFQYYEEEERQRGNFPDRFSGHQFPNYSSELNVNALLLGDSALYLCASSLGTVNYGYTFGSGTRLTVV.

The J gene is TRBJ2-3, the V gene TRBV5-8; 10 bases are a match to TRBD2. Germline V CDR1 and CDR2: SGHTS, YDEGEE. The CDR3 has 17 amino acids. Germline trimming cut 2 bases from V and 5 bases from J; bases unmatched to any gene: 11. CDR3 nucleotide sequence: TGTGCCAGCAGCTTCATACTAGCGGGACCTAGAAAAGATACGCAGTATTTT. Translating gives CASSFILAGPRKDTQYF. The whole variable domain, remainder taken from reference TRBV5-8 and TRBJ2-3, is EAGVTQSPTHLIKTRGQQATLRCSPISGHTSVYWYQQALGLGLQFLLWYDEGEERNRGNFPPRFSGRQFPNYSSELNVNALELEDSALYLCASSFILAGPRKDTQYFGPGTRLTVL.

This chain links TRBV4-1 with TRBJ2-6; D unresolved. CDR1 and CDR2 (germline): MGHRA, YSYEKL. The CDR3 covers 17 residues. Trimming stripped 3 bases from V and 0 bases from J, with 12 bases between. The CDR3: CASSHAGSSSGANVLTF. CDR3 coding DNA: TGCGCCAGCAGCCACGCAGGATCCTCCTCTGGGGCCAACGTCCTGACTTTC.

The genes are TRBV28 and TRBJ2-5; D remains ambiguous. Germline V gene lookup returns CDR1 MDHEN and CDR2 SYDVKM. The germline V and J ends were trimmed by 0 bases and 1 base, with 12 bases remaining between them. The CDR3 is 16 amino acids. CDR3 DNA: TGTGCCAGCAGTTTATGGAACGCACAGTTCCAAGAGACCCAGTACTTC. It encodes CASSLWNAQFQETQYF.

This chain connects TRBV9 to TRBJ1-4, with 8 bases matching TRBD1. The CDR3 covers 13 residues. Trimming removed 4 bases from V and 8 bases from J; junction bases left unmatched: 4. Germline-derived CDR1 and CDR2 are SGDLS and YYNGEE. CDR3 sequence (DNA): TGTGCCAGCAGCCCGGGGACAGGCGAAAAACTGTTTTTT. As protein: CASSPGTGEKLFF.

The chain employs TRBV30 and TRBJ2-5, with 10 bases aligning to TRBD2. V dropped 8 bases and J dropped 4; count of bases not matched to a gene: 7. The CDR3 is 13 residues long. The germline gives CDR1 GTSNPN, CDR2 SVGIG (reference sequence). The CDR3 reads CASGGGLGETQYF. The CDR3, as DNA: TGTGCCAGCGGGGGGGGACTAGGAGAGACCCAGTACTTC.

The chain couples TRBV7-8 to TRBJ2-1, with D unclear. Germline CDR1 and CDR2: SGHVS and FQNEAQ. V was cut by 3 bases and J by 5 bases, with 5 bases left in between. This CDR3 comprises 12 residues. CDR3 loop: CASSLHNNEQFF. The CDR3 DNA follows: TGTGCCAGCAGCTTGCACAACAATGAGCAGTTCTTC.

About this clone: This specimen includes other DNA sequences encoding the same CDR3. This chain uses TRBV28 with TRBJ2-3; the match to TRBD2 covers 12 bases. The V gene end was trimmed by 4 bases and the J gene end by 9 bases; junction bases not matched to a gene: 8. The germline V gene encodes CDR1 MDHEN and CDR2 SYDVKM. CDR3 size: 15 residues. CDR3 protein: CASSSLAGGGGTQYF. The CDR3 nucleotides are TGTGCCAGCAGTTCGCTAGCGGGGGGGGGCGGGACGCAGTATTTT.

The chain is built from TRBV2 and TRBJ1-2; D is unclear. The CDR3 covers 12 residues. The germline CDR1 and CDR2 sequences are SNHLY and FYNNEI. Trimming took off 2 bases at V and 4 bases at J, with 5 bases between the two ends. CDR3 DNA sequence: TGTGCCAGCAGTGAACCCCTCTATGGCTACACCTTC. Translation gives CASSEPLYGYTF.

V and J are TRBV6-6 and TRBJ2-3, with TRBD2 identical over 11 bases. The CDR3 is 16 residues long. The junction had 2 bases not matched to a gene; V was cut back by 0 bases and J by 3 bases. Germline V CDR1 and CDR2: MNHNY, SVGAGI (reference sequence). CDR3 sequence: CASSYSTSGSTDTQYF. The CDR3 DNA is TGTGCCAGCAGTTACTCAACTAGCGGGAGTACAGATACGCAGTATTTT.

This chain uses TRBV27 with TRBJ1-5; TRBD1 aligns across 7 bases. V gave up 10 bases and J gave up 6 bases; unmatched junction bases: 6. The CDR3 has 12 amino acids. CDR1 is MNHEY, CDR2 SMNVEV, per germline (reference sequence). CDR3 in amino acids: CATRQGGQPQHF. CDR3 bases: TGTGCCACCCGACAGGGCGGTCAGCCCCAGCATTTT.

This clone was detected only a few times. The rearrangement links TRBV9 to TRBJ2-2, with 11 bases matching TRBD2. V gave up 4 bases and J gave up 7 bases; unmatched junction bases: 6. Germline-derived CDR1 and CDR2 are SGDLS and YYNGEE. CDR3 length equals 15 residues. The CDR3 nucleotides read TGTGCCAGCAGCCCGCGACTAGCGGGACACGGGGAGCTGTTTTTT. Its translation: CASSPRLAGHGELFF.

The sample holds a few counts of this clone. The rearrangement uses TRBV6-5 and TRBJ2-7, with 12 bases identical to TRBD2. With V trimmed by 5 bases and J by 2 bases, 4 bases remained unmatched. Germline CDR1 reads MNHEY; CDR2 reads SVGAGI. This CDR3 has 15 amino acids. CDR3 sequence: CASSIGLAGTYEQYF. CDR3 DNA: TGTGCCAGCAGTATCGGACTAGCGGGGACCTACGAGCAGTACTTC.

The rearrangement uses TRBV5-6 and TRBJ2-4; 9 bases are shared with TRBD2. CDR3 length: 13 amino acids. J lost 9 bases, V lost 5 bases, and 6 bases had no gene match. The germline V gene has CDR1 SGHDT and CDR2 YYEEEE. CDR3 region: CASSLAGAGIQYF. CDR3 DNA sequence: TGTGCCAGCAGTTTAGCGGGAGCTGGCATTCAGTACTTC.

The genes are TRBV30 and TRBJ1-5; D is undetermined. Per the germline V gene, CDR1 is GTSNPN and CDR2 is SVGIG (reference sequence). The CDR3 length is 14 residues. Trimming cost V 1 base and J 4 bases, with 11 bases left between them. The CDR3 is CAWSGNTQNQPQHF. For the CDR3, the DNA is TGTGCCTGGAGTGGTAACACCCAAAATCAGCCCCAGCATTTT.

The rearrangement uses TRBV5-4 and TRBJ1-1; D possibly corresponds to TRBD1 (6 bases). CDR1 is SGHNT, CDR2 YYREEE, per germline (reference sequence). CDR3 length equals 14 residues. The V gene lost 4 bases and the J gene lost 3 bases, with 13 bases spanning the gap. CDR3 amino acids: CASSPEGQYTEAFF. The CDR3, as DNA: TGTGCCAGCAGCCCGGAAGGACAGTACACTGAAGCTTTCTTT.

J is TRBJ1-1 and V is TRBV29-1, with 7 bases fitting TRBD1. The germline V gene encodes CDR1 SQVTM and CDR2 ANQGSEA. After removal of 6 bases from V and 5 bases from J, the junction contained 12 bases not matched to a gene. The CDR3 runs to 14 residues. In nucleotides, the CDR3 is TGCAGCGTCGCCCGGACAGGCCGGGTAACTGAAGCTTTCTTT. It encodes CSVARTGRVTEAFF. Full variable domain (remainder filled in from reference TRBV29-1 and TRBJ1-1): SAVISQKPSRDICQRGTSLTIQCQVDSQVTMMFWYRQQPGQSLTLIATANQGSEATYESGFVIDKFPISRPNLTFSTLTVSNMSPEDSSIYLCSVARTGRVTEAFFGQGTRLTVV.

The V and J genes are TRBV9 and TRBJ1-2; the D gene is possibly TRBD1 (6 bases). The CDR3 length is 15 residues. CDR1 is SGDLS and CDR2 is YYNGEE in the germline V gene. Trimming took 4 bases from V and 4 from J, leaving 17 bases between them. The DNA of the CDR3 is TGTGCCAGCAGCAATGCAGGGGCGACTCCCTATGGCTACACCTTC. This translates into CASSNAGATPYGYTF.